The 17 T cell receptor beta chains below were found in one sample sequenced in a study of blood T cell repertoires in COVID-19. Repertoires were generated with immunoSEQ multiplex PCR, while TCRdb's copy carries only in-frame clones and drops some. Of under 250,000 clones in the sample, approximately 90% were seen once. The sequenced sample consisted of peripheral blood. The receptors stem from a young man with acute or convalescent COVID-19.

The rearrangement joins TRBV5-1 to TRBJ2-2, with 7 bases identical to TRBD2. The CDR3 totals 14 residues. CDR1 is SGHRS and CDR2 is YFSETQ in the germline V gene. The trim removed 2 bases at V and 4 bases at J, leaving 2 bases unmatched. CDR3 loop: CASSFAGVTGELFF. The CDR3 region has the DNA TGCGCCAGCAGCTTTGCGGGGGTCACCGGGGAGCTGTTTTTT.

This sequence joins TRBV7-9 and TRBJ2-6; TRBD1 matches 7 bases. J was trimmed by 2 bases and V by 0 bases; bases with no gene match: 1. CDR1 and CDR2 (germline): SEHNR, FQNEAQ (reference sequence). The CDR3 totals 16 residues. Here the CDR3 DNA reads TGTGCCAGCAGCTTAGCTCAGGGGGCTGGGGCCAACGTCCTGACTTTC. As protein: CASSLAQGAGANVLTF.

This clone appeared a single time. V usage is TRBV2 and J usage is TRBJ2-5; perhaps TRBD1 as D (5 bases). The ends were cut back, 4 bases at V and 5 bases at J, with 11 bases in the middle. Germline V gene data show CDR1 as SNHLY and CDR2 as FYNNEI. The CDR3 consists of 13 residues. The CDR3 spells CASSVRQRETQYF. The CDR3 region has the DNA TGTGCCAGCAGTGTGAGACAGAGGGAGACCCAGTACTTC. Filled out from reference TRBV2 and TRBJ2-5, the complete variable domain reads EPEVTQTPSHQVTQMGQEVILRCVPISNHLYFYWYRQILGQKVEFLVSFYNNEISEKSEIFDDQFSVERPDGSNFTLKIRSTKLEDSAMYFCASSVRQRETQYFGPGTRLLVL.

The rearrangement joins TRBV6-5 to TRBJ2-7; 12 bases line up with TRBD2. Germline V gives CDR1 MNHEY, CDR2 SVGAGI. V shed 6 bases, J shed 4 bases, and the junction held 7 bases outside the gene matches. This CDR3 is 15 amino acids long. Here the CDR3 DNA reads TGTGCCAGCAGGGCGCGACTAGCGGGAGCGTACGAGCAGTACTTC. Translation gives CASRARLAGAYEQYF.

The V gene is TRBV28, the J gene TRBJ1-2; D gene ambiguous. The ends were cut back, 2 bases at V and 8 bases at J, with 12 bases in the middle. Germline loops: CDR1 MDHEN, CDR2 SYDVKM. The CDR3 is made up of 13 amino acids. The CDR3 sequence: CASSLAQARGYTF. CDR3 sequence (DNA): TGTGCCAGCAGTTTAGCCCAAGCCCGGGGCTACACCTTC.

This chain joins TRBV7-9 and TRBJ2-5; TRBD2 matches at 8 bases. Germline V lookup: CDR1 SEHNR, CDR2 FQNEAQ (reference sequence). This CDR3 region has 16 residues. The V gene end was trimmed by 5 bases and the J gene end by 5 bases; junction bases not matched to a gene: 13. This CDR3 reads CASSLGSGSRMETQYF. The CDR3 DNA follows: TGTGCCAGCAGCCTGGGGAGCGGGAGTAGGATGGAGACCCAGTACTTC.

CDR3 bases: TGTGCCAGCAGCATACGACGGGACAGGGGGCGCAGATTGAATGAAAAACTGTTTTTT. Translating it yields CASSIRRDRGRRLNEKLFF. This chain links TRBV7-3 with TRBJ1-4, with 12 bases fitting TRBD1. The CDR3 loop spans 19 amino acids. V lost 5 bases and J lost 5; bases outside the gene matches: 15. In germline, CDR1 is SGHTA, CDR2 FQGTGA.

V and J are TRBV11-1 and TRBJ2-1; the D gene is possibly TRBD1 (6 bases). The V end lost 2 bases, the J end lost 8 bases, and 19 bases lay between the germline ends. Per the germline V gene, CDR1 is SGHAT and CDR2 is FQDESV (reference sequence). The CDR3 extends over 16 amino acids. Here the CDR3 DNA reads TGTGCCAGCAGCTTATCCCGACAGGACACGGGGCATGAGCAGTTCTTC. It yields the protein CASSLSRQDTGHEQFF.

This rearrangement joins TRBV4-1 to TRBJ1-3, with no clear D. The germline V gene encodes CDR1 MGHRA and CDR2 YSYEKL. The V gene lost 5 bases and the J gene lost 0 bases, with 14 bases spanning the gap. CDR3 length equals 16 residues. CDR3 amino acids: CASSKLEISSGNTIYF. In DNA form, the CDR3 reads TGCGCCAGCAGCAAACTGGAGATCAGCTCTGGAAACACCATATATTTT.

The chain employs TRBV24-1 and TRBJ2-5; TRBD1 agrees at 10 bases. Trimming took 4 bases from V and 5 from J; bases not matched to a gene: 0. The CDR3 has 13 residues. CDR1 and CDR2 from the germline V gene are KGHDR and SFDVKD. The chain's CDR3 is CATSETGGETQYF. Written as DNA, the CDR3 is TGTGCCACCAGTGAGACAGGGGGCGAGACCCAGTACTTC.

This clone was picked up one time. The J gene is TRBJ1-2, the V gene TRBV18; the match to TRBD1 covers 11 bases. The CDR3 is 16 residues long. Trimming at V came to 1 base and at J to 3 bases, leaving 4 bases not matched to a gene. The germline V gene encodes CDR1 KGHSH and CDR2 LQKENI. CDR3 region: CASSPLGQGVDYGYTF. The CDR3, as DNA: TGTGCCAGCTCACCACTGGGACAGGGGGTTGACTATGGCTACACCTTC.

The chain combines TRBV7-9 with TRBJ1-4; possible D gene TRBD1, 5 bases. The germline V and J ends were trimmed by 5 bases and 0 bases, with 10 bases remaining between them. Germline V lookup: CDR1 SEHNR, CDR2 FQNEAQ (reference sequence). This CDR3 contains 15 residues. CDR3 sequence: CASSVTGATNEKLFF. As DNA, the CDR3 is TGTGCCAGCAGCGTAACAGGAGCAACTAATGAAAAACTGTTTTTT.

The CDR3 nucleotides are TGTGCCAGCAGCTCCCAGGGGGGAGATACGCAGTATTTT. It encodes CASSSQGGDTQYF. The J gene is TRBJ2-3, the V gene TRBV7-3, with a possible D match to TRBD1 (7 bases). V shed 4 bases and J shed 5 bases, with 10 bases lying between them. There are 13 residues in the CDR3. Germline lookup yields CDR1 SGHTA and CDR2 FQGTGA. The whole variable domain, remainder taken from reference TRBV7-3 and TRBJ2-3, is GAGVSQTPSNKVTEKGKYVELRCDPISGHTALYWYRQSLGQGPEFLIYFQGTGAADDSGLPNDRFFAVRPEGSVSTLKIQRTERGDSAVYLCASSSQGGDTQYFGPGTRLTVL.

The chain combines TRBV28 with TRBJ2-1; D perhaps matches TRBD1 (6 bases). Germline V gives CDR1 MDHEN, CDR2 SYDVKM. The V end lost 6 bases, the J end lost 8 bases, and 14 bases lay between the germline ends. The CDR3 sequence is 13 residues long. The CDR3 protein is CASRRQEAHEQFF. DNA for the CDR3: TGTGCCAGCAGGAGACAGGAGGCTCATGAGCAGTTCTTC.

V and J are TRBV5-1 and TRBJ1-4; 8 positions agree with TRBD1. This CDR3 is built from 14 residues. Trimming took 1 base from V and 5 from J; bases not matched to a gene: 1. Germline V gene lookup returns CDR1 SGHRS and CDR2 YFSETQ. In DNA, the CDR3 is TGCGCCAGCAGCTTGCGGACAGGGAATGAAAAACTGTTTTTT. It yields the protein CASSLRTGNEKLFF. Drawing the rest from reference TRBV5-1 and TRBJ1-4, the complete variable domain is KAGVTQTPRYLIKTRGQQVTLSCSPISGHRSVSWYQQTPGQGLQFLFEYFSETQRNKGNFPGRFSGRQFSNSRSEMNVSTLELGDSALYLCASSLRTGNEKLFFGSGTQLSVL.

The CDR3 sequence: CAWSVGGTPQHF. The CDR3 DNA is TGTGCCTGGAGTGTAGGGGGCACGCCCCAGCATTTT. This sequence joins TRBV30 and TRBJ1-5; 7 bases map to TRBD1. This CDR3 is 12 amino acids long. Trimming removed 0 bases from V and 9 bases from J; junction bases left unmatched: 2. The germline gives CDR1 GTSNPN, CDR2 SVGIG (reference sequence).

This clone was found once. This rearrangement joins TRBV5-1 to TRBJ2-3; a weak D match, TRBD1 (5 bases). In germline, CDR1 is SGHRS, CDR2 YFSETQ. This CDR3 region has 15 residues. Trimming removed 6 bases at V and 2 bases at J, with 16 bases between. The CDR3 DNA follows: TGCGCCAGCATCGAGCAGGGAACCAACACAGATACGCAGTATTTT. Translation gives CASIEQGTNTDTQYF.